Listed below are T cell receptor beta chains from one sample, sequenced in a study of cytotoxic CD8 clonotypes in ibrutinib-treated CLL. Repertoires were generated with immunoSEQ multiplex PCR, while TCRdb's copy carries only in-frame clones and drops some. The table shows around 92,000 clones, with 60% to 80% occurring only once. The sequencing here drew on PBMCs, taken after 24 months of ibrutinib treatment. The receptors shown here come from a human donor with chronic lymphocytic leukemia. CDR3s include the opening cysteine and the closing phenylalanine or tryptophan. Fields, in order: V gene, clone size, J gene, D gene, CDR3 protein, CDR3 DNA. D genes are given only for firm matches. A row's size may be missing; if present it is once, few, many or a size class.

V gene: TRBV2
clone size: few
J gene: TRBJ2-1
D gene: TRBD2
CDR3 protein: CASRGLSSSYNEQFF
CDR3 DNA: TGTGCCAGCAGGGGACTATCGAGCTCCTACAATGAGCAGTTCTTC

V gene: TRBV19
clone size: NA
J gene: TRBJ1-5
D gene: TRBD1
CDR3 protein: CASSRDRGRSNQPQHF
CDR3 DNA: TGTGCCAGTAGCCGTGACAGGGGGCGAAGCAATCAGCCCCAGCATTTT

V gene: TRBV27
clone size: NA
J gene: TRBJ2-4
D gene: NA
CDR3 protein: CASSTTDRYIQYF
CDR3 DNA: TGTGCCAGCAGTACCACCGACAGATATATTCAGTACTTC

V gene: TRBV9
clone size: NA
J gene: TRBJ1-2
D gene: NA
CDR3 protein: CASSKWAGKSYGYTF
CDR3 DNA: TGTGCCAGCAGCAAATGGGCAGGGAAGAGCTATGGCTACACCTTC

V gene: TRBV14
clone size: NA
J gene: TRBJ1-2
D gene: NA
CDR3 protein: CASSPQPSGIYGYTF
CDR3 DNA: TGTGCCAGCAGTCCCCAGCCCAGCGGGATCTATGGCTACACCTTC

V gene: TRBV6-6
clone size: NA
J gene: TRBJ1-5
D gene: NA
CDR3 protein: CASSYREAMGAQPQHF
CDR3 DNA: TGTGCCAGCAGTTACAGGGAGGCGATGGGAGCTCAGCCCCAGCATTTT

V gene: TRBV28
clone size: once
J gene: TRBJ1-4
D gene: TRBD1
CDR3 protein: CASSSPGQGRGGEKLFF
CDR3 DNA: TGTGCCAGCAGTTCCCCGGGACAGGGACGCGGGGGTGAAAAACTGTTTTTT

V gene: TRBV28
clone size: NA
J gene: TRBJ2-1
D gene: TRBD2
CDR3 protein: CASSLTSTSVFNYNEQFF
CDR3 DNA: TGTGCCAGCAGCCTAACCTCGACTAGCGTCTTCAATTACAATGAGCAGTTCTTC

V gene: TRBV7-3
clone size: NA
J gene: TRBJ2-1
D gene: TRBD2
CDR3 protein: CASSLTGVGAGGYNEQFF
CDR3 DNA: TGTGCCAGCAGCTTAACGGGGGTTGGAGCGGGAGGCTACAATGAGCAGTTCTTC

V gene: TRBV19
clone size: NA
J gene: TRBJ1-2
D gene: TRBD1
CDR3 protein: CASSAPGQGTYGYTF
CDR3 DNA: TGTGCCAGTAGTGCGCCGGGACAGGGGACCTATGGCTACACCTTC

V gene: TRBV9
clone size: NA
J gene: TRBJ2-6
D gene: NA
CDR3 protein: CASSVSLTGANVLTF
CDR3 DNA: TGTGCCAGCAGCGTATCCCTGACTGGGGCCAACGTCCTGACTTTC

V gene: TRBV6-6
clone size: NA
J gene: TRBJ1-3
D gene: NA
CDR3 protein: CATLTAGSGNTIYF
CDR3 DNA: TGTGCCACACTGACAGCAGGCTCCGGAAACACCATATATTTT

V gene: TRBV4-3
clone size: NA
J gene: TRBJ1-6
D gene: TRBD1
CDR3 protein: CASSQDRDRGRNYNSPLHF
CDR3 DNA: TGCGCCAGCAGCCAAGACCGGGACAGGGGGCGTAACTATAATTCACCCCTCCACTTT

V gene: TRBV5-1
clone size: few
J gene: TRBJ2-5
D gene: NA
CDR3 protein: CASSLASLVETQYF
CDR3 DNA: TGCGCCAGCAGCTTGGCGAGCTTAGTGGAGACCCAGTACTTC

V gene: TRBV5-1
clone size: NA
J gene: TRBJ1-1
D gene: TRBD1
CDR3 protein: CASSNDRGRTEAFF
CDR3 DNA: TGCGCCAGCAGCAATGACAGGGGGAGAACTGAAGCTTTCTTT

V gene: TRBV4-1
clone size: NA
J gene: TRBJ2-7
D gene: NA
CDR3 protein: CASSPLRGFEQYF
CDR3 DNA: TGCGCCAGCAGCCCCCTGAGGGGGTTTGAGCAGTACTTC

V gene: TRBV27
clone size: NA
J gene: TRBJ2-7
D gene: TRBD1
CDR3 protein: CASSRTGASEQYF
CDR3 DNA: TGTGCCAGCAGCCGGACAGGGGCAAGCGAGCAGTACTTC

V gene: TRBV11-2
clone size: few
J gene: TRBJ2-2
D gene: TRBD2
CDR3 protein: CASSLRTSGSGTGELFF
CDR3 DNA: TGTGCCAGCAGCTTAAGGACTAGCGGGAGTGGCACCGGGGAGCTGTTTTTT

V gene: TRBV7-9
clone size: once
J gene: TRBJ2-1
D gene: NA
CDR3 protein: CASSRDFHEQFF
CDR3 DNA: TGTGCCAGCAGCCGGGACTTTCATGAGCAGTTCTTC

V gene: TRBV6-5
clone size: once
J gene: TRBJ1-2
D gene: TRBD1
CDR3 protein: CATSEQGARNYGYTF
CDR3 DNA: TGTGCCACCTCGGAGCAGGGGGCGCGTAACTATGGCTACACCTTC

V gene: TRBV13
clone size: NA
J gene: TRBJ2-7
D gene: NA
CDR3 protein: CASSPGSRSTYEQYF
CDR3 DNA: TGTGCCAGCAGCCCTGGGAGCAGGTCTACCTACGAGCAGTACTTC

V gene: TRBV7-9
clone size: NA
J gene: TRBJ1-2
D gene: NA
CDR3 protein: CASSLAEGGYTF
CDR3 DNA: TGTGCCAGCAGCTTAGCTGAGGGTGGCTACACCTTC

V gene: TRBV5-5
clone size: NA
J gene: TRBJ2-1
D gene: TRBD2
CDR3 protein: CATRLAGGPRSYNEQFF
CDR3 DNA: TGTGCCACCCGGTTAGCGGGAGGGCCCCGCTCCTACAATGAGCAGTTCTTC

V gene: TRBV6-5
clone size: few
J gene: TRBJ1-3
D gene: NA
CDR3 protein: CASSYGGASGNTIYF
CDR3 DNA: TGTGCCAGCAGTTACGGGGGGGCGTCTGGAAACACCATATATTTT

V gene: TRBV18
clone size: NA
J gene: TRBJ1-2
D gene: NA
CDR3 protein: CASSPPYYGYTF
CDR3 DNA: TGTGCCAGCTCACCACCGTATTACGGCTACACCTTC

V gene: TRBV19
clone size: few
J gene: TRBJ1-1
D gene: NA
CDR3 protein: CASSPSGALQLNTEAFF
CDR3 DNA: TGTGCCAGTAGCCCTTCAGGGGCCTTGCAACTGAACACTGAAGCTTTCTTT

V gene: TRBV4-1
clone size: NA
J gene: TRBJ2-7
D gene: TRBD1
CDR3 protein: CASSPDREPTEQYF
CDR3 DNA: TGCGCCAGCAGCCCGGACAGGGAACCTACGGAGCAGTACTTC

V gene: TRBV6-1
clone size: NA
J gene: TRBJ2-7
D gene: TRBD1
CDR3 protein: CASSAPIGQAYEQYF
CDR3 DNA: TGTGCCAGCAGTGCCCCTATCGGACAGGCCTACGAGCAGTACTTC

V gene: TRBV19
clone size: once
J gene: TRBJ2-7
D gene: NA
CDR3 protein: CASSIEAGTNYEQYF
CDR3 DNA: TGTGCCAGTAGTATAGAGGCCGGGACAAACTACGAGCAGTACTTC

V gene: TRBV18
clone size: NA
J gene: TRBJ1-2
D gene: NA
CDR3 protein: CASSPVQDGPNTF
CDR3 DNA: TGTGCCAGCTCACCCGTCCAGGACGGGCCAAACACCTTC

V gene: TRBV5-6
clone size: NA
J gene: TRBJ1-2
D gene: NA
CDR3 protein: CATSMGSNYGYTF
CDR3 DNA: TGTGCCACTTCGATGGGGTCTAACTATGGCTACACCTTC

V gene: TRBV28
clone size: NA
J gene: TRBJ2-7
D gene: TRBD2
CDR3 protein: CASLEPGTSDEQYF
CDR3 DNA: TGTGCCAGTTTAGAACCCGGGACTAGCGACGAGCAGTACTTC

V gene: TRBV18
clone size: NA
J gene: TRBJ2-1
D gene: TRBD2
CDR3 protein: CASSQTGTSASSYNEQFF
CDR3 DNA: TGTGCCAGCTCACAAACCGGGACTAGCGCAAGCTCCTACAATGAGCAGTTCTTC

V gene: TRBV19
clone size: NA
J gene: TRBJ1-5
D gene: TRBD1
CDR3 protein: CASSMGDRVLTQPQHF
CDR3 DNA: TGTGCCAGTAGTATGGGAGACAGGGTGCTCACTCAGCCCCAGCATTTT

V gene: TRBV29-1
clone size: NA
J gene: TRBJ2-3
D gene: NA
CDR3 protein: CSVGIWKLSTDTQYF
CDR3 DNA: TGCAGCGTTGGTATCTGGAAGTTAAGCACAGATACGCAGTATTTT

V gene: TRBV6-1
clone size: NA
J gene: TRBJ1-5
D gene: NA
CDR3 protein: CASSEAQGNQPQHF
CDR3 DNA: TGTGCCAGCAGTGAAGCACAGGGAAATCAGCCCCAGCATTTT

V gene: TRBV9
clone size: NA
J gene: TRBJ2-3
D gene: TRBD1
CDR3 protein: CASSVRQGPDTQYF
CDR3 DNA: TGTGCCAGCAGCGTACGACAGGGCCCAGATACGCAGTATTTT

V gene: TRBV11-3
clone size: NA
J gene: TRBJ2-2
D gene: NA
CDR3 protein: CASSSGSWTGELFF
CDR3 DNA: TGTGCCAGCAGCTCCGGGTCGTGGACCGGGGAGCTGTTTTTT

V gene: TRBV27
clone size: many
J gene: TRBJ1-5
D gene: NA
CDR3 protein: CASSLNRDHQPQHF
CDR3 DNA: TGTGCCAGCAGTTTGAACAGGGATCATCAGCCCCAGCATTTT

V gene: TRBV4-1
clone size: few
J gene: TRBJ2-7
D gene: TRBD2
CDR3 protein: CASSSRVREGPSSYEQYF
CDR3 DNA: TGCGCCAGCAGCTCACGGGTGCGGGAGGGCCCAAGCTCCTACGAGCAGTACTTC

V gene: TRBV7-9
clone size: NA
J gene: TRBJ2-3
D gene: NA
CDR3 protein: CASSSQGGGTDTQYF
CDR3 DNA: TGTGCCAGCAGCTCACAGGGAGGGGGCACAGATACGCAGTATTTT

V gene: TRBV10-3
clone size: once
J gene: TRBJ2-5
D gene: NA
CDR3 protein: CAHRGTEETQYF
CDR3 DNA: TGTGCCCATCGCGGGACAGAAGAGACCCAGTACTTC

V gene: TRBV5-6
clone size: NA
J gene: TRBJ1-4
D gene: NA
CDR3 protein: CASSLDHGGKDEKLFF
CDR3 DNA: TGTGCCAGCAGCTTGGACCACGGGGGTAAAGATGAAAAACTGTTTTTT

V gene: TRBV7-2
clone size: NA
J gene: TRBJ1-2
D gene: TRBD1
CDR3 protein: CASSLDTGVTPGGYTF
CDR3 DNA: TGTGCCAGCAGCTTAGATACAGGGGTAACCCCGGGTGGCTACACCTTC

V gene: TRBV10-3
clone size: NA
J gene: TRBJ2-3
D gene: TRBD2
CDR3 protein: CAIGVGGTDTQYF
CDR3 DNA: TGTGCCATAGGGGTCGGGGGGACAGATACGCAGTATTTT

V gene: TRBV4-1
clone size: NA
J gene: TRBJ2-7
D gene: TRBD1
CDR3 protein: CASSQVGTGRAYEQYF
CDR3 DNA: TGCGCCAGCAGCCAAGTAGGGACAGGTAGAGCGTACGAGCAGTACTTC

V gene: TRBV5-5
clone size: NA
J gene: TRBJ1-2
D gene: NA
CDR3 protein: CASSLAGGGGYTF
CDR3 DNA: TGTGCCAGCAGCTTGGCCGGGGGAGGTGGCTACACCTTC

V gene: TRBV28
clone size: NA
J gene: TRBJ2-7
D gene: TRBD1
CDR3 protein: CASPPPGQGLNEQYF
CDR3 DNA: TGTGCCAGTCCCCCCCCGGGACAGGGGTTGAACGAGCAGTACTTC

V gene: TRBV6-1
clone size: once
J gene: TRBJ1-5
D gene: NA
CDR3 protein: CASSDEGVYNQPQHF
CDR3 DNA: TGTGCCAGCAGTGACGAGGGGGTCTACAATCAGCCCCAGCATTTT

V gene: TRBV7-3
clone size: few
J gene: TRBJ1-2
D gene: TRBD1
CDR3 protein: CASSPQGGANYGYTF
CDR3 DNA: TGTGCCAGCAGCCCGCAGGGGGGCGCGAACTATGGCTACACCTTC

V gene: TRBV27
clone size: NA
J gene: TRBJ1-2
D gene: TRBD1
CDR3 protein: CASSLSATGPYGYTF
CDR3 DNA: TGCGCCAGCAGTTTATCTGCGACAGGGCCCTATGGCTACACCTTC

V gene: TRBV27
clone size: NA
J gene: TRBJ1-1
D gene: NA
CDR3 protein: CASTLGRNTEAFF
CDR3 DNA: TGTGCCAGCACCCTGGGCCGAAACACTGAAGCTTTCTTT

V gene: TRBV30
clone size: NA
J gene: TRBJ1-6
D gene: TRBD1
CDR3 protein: CAWGTGGNSPLHF
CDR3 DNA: TGTGCCTGGGGTACAGGGGGGAATTCACCCCTCCACTTT

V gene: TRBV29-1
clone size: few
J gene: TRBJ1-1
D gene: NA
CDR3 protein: CSGWGGTNTEAFF
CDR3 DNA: TGCAGCGGCTGGGGGGGGACGAACACTGAAGCTTTCTTT

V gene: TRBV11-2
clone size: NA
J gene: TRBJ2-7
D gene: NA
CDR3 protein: CASSFRGLGYEQYF
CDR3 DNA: TGTGCCAGCAGCTTTCGGGGTCTGGGATACGAGCAGTACTTC

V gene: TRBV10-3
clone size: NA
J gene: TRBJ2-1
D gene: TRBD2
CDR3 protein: CAISESELADPYNEQFF
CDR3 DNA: TGTGCCATCAGTGAGTCAGAACTAGCGGACCCGTACAATGAGCAGTTCTTC

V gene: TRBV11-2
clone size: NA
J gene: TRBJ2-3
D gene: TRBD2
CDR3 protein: CASRLRTSGSSDTQYF
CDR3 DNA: TGTGCCAGCAGGTTAAGGACTAGCGGGAGCTCAGATACGCAGTATTTT